This T cell receptor (beta chain) was observed in a study of blood T cell repertoires in COVID-19. Study summary: COVID-19 samples collected from the United States, Italy and Spain covered acute and convalescent phases. From T cells, B-cell-depleted T cells, or PBMCs came the material, which was cDNA or gDNA.

V lost 10 bases to trimming and J lost 7 bases; unmatched junction nucleotides: 10. The V gene's germline CDR1 is MNHEY and CDR2 SVGAGI. The CDR3 sequence is 14 residues long. Original data processing: Reference gene primers were amplified, and this amplification served to estimate nucleated cell counts. Sequenced by immunoSEQ multiplex PCR; TCRdb stores in-frame clones only, minus some. V, J and clone size were drawn from that table, and D and trimming were deduced from the DNA. The sample contains under 350,000 clones, more than 75% of which appear only once. This clonotype was sampled from a man in his 70s with acute or convalescent COVID-19. The rearrangement joins TRBV6-5 to TRBJ2-1; 10 bases are a match to TRBD2. Material for sequencing was peripheral blood. CDR3 bases: TGTGCCACCAAACAGGGACTAGCGTTAAATGAGCAGTTCTTC. Amino acids: CATKQGLALNEQFF.